This is a list of T cell receptor beta chains from one sample in a study of blood T cells in healthy people across ages. One entry per CDR3 protein results from TCRdb running MiXCR on the 5' RACE reads. The data show roughly 2 million distinct CDR3 sequences, with roughly 52% seen just once and approximately 2% held by the top ten. Sequencing was done on a sample of blood. These TCRs come from a woman aged 40 to 50 in good health. CDR3s include the opening cysteine and the closing phenylalanine or tryptophan. A D gene is named only where the DNA matches it firmly. Not all rows give a size; the values are once, few, many and, for expanded clones, a class.

v_call: TRBV6-2/TRBV6-3
j_call: TRBJ1-5
d_call: .
clone_size: .
cdr3_aa: CASSLYASNQPQHF
cdr3_nt: TGTGCCAGCAGTTTATATGCGAGCAATCAGCCCCAGCATTTT

v_call: TRBV4-2
j_call: TRBJ2-3
d_call: TRBD2
clone_size: .
cdr3_aa: CASSQGTGRDYTGTQYF
cdr3_nt: TGTGCCAGCAGCCAGGGGACGGGGCGGGACTACACAGGTACGCAGTATTTT

v_call: TRBV7-2
j_call: TRBJ1-4
d_call: .
clone_size: few
cdr3_aa: CASSQGSRTDLNEKLFF
cdr3_nt: TGTGCCAGCAGCCAAGGTTCCCGGACAGATCTTAATGAAAAACTGTTTTTT

v_call: TRBV6-6
j_call: TRBJ2-7
d_call: .
clone_size: .
cdr3_aa: CASTGCTYEQYF
cdr3_nt: TGTGCCAGCACCGGCTGTACCTACGAGCAGTACTTC

v_call: TRBV9
j_call: TRBJ2-7
d_call: TRBD1
clone_size: .
cdr3_aa: CASSAAVGQGGEQYF
cdr3_nt: TGTGCCAGCAGCGCAGCGGTAGGACAGGGGGGCGAGCAGTACTTC

v_call: TRBV6-1
j_call: TRBJ1-6
d_call: .
clone_size: .
cdr3_aa: CASRTGWDSPLHF
cdr3_nt: TGTGCCAGCAGGACAGGTTGGGATTCACCCCTCCACTTT

v_call: TRBV28
j_call: TRBJ1-2
d_call: .
clone_size: few
cdr3_aa: CASSAHRGYGYTF
cdr3_nt: TGTGCCAGCAGTGCCCATAGGGGCTATGGCTACACCTTC

v_call: TRBV15
j_call: TRBJ2-7
d_call: TRBD2
clone_size: .
cdr3_aa: CATSGLAGGFSYEQYF
cdr3_nt: TGTGCCACCAGCGGACTAGCGGGGGGGTTCTCCTACGAGCAGTACTTC

v_call: TRBV29-1
j_call: TRBJ2-5
d_call: TRBD2
clone_size: .
cdr3_aa: CSVDSSSGEETQYF
cdr3_nt: TGCAGCGTTGACAGTTCTAGCGGGGAAGAGACCCAGTACTTC

v_call: TRBV20-1
j_call: TRBJ2-3
d_call: TRBD2
clone_size: .
cdr3_aa: CTIAGNTDTQYF
cdr3_nt: TGCACGATAGCGGGGAACACAGATACGCAGTATTTT

v_call: TRBV6-1
j_call: TRBJ2-7
d_call: TRBD1
clone_size: .
cdr3_aa: CASSDADRYSSYEQYF
cdr3_nt: TGTGCCAGCAGTGATGCGGACAGGTATAGCTCCTACGAGCAGTACTTC

v_call: TRBV7-2
j_call: TRBJ1-5
d_call: .
clone_size: .
cdr3_aa: CASSLAFNQPQHF
cdr3_nt: TGTGCCAGCAGCTTAGCTTTTAATCAGCCCCAGCATTTT

v_call: TRBV7-2
j_call: TRBJ1-5
d_call: .
clone_size: once
cdr3_aa: CASSTINQPQHF
cdr3_nt: TGTGCCAGCAGCACCATAAATCAGCCCCAGCATTTT

v_call: TRBV4-1
j_call: TRBJ1-6
d_call: .
clone_size: .
cdr3_aa: CASSQELGSTYNSPLHF
cdr3_nt: TGCGCCAGCAGCCAAGAACTAGGGTCGACCTATAATTCACCCCTCCACTTT

v_call: TRBV2
j_call: TRBJ2-5
d_call: .
clone_size: .
cdr3_aa: CASSESTPREETQYF
cdr3_nt: TGTGCCAGCAGTGAAAGTACACCGCGAGAAGAGACCCAGTACTTC

v_call: TRBV20-1
j_call: TRBJ2-5
d_call: TRBD1
clone_size: .
cdr3_aa: CSAGSQGEWKTQYF
cdr3_nt: TGCAGTGCCGGCTCGCAGGGGGAGTGGAAGACCCAGTACTTC

v_call: TRBV7-3
j_call: TRBJ2-1
d_call: TRBD1
clone_size: .
cdr3_aa: CASSSMGQPNEQFF
cdr3_nt: TGTGCCAGCAGCTCAATGGGACAGCCCAATGAGCAGTTCTTC

v_call: TRBV6-5
j_call: TRBJ2-1
d_call: TRBD2
clone_size: few
cdr3_aa: CASSYPQGGGANEQFF
cdr3_nt: TGTGCCAGCAGTTACCCCCAAGGCGGGGGGGCCAATGAGCAGTTCTTC

v_call: TRBV5-1
j_call: TRBJ1-2
d_call: .
clone_size: .
cdr3_aa: CASSLRSGSNYGYTF
cdr3_nt: TGCGCCAGCAGCTTGCGGTCAGGATCTAACTATGGCTACACCTTC

v_call: TRBV7-9
j_call: TRBJ2-1
d_call: .
clone_size: .
cdr3_aa: CASSLAGRLNEQFF
cdr3_nt: TGTGCCAGCAGCTTAGCGGGGAGGCTTAATGAGCAGTTCTTC

v_call: TRBV27
j_call: TRBJ1-2
d_call: TRBD1
clone_size: .
cdr3_aa: CASSRDRGSRGYTF
cdr3_nt: TGTGCCAGTAGCCGGGACAGGGGGTCTCGTGGCTACACCTTC

v_call: TRBV6-1
j_call: TRBJ2-1
d_call: .
clone_size: .
cdr3_aa: CASSEAPTSHNEQFF
cdr3_nt: TGTGCCAGCAGTGAAGCCCCTACTAGCCACAATGAGCAGTTCTTC

v_call: TRBV5-1
j_call: TRBJ2-1
d_call: TRBD2
clone_size: .
cdr3_aa: CASSPGGAGFQYNEQFF
cdr3_nt: TGCGCCAGCAGCCCCGGTGGAGCGGGGTTTCAGTACAATGAGCAGTTCTTC

v_call: TRBV20-1
j_call: TRBJ1-1
d_call: .
clone_size: .
cdr3_aa: CSARETKLYTEAFF
cdr3_nt: TGCAGTGCTAGAGAGACGAAATTGTACACTGAAGCTTTCTTT

v_call: TRBV12-3/TRBV12-4
j_call: TRBJ2-7
d_call: TRBD1
clone_size: few
cdr3_aa: CASSLRGQGVYEQYF
cdr3_nt: TGTGCCAGCAGTTTACGGGGACAGGGCGTCTACGAGCAGTACTTC

v_call: TRBV4-2
j_call: TRBJ2-3
d_call: .
clone_size: .
cdr3_aa: CASSQEPRPTDTQYF
cdr3_nt: TGTGCCAGCAGCCAAGAGCCCCGCCCGACAGATACGCAGTATTTT

v_call: TRBV6-6
j_call: TRBJ1-5
d_call: TRBD1
clone_size: .
cdr3_aa: CASNTRQGYNQPQHF
cdr3_nt: TGTGCCAGTAACACCCGACAGGGATACAATCAGCCCCAGCATTTT

v_call: TRBV12-3/TRBV12-4
j_call: TRBJ2-1
d_call: .
clone_size: .
cdr3_aa: CASSGDRTPYNEQFF
cdr3_nt: TGTGCCAGCAGTGGAGACAGGACCCCCTACAATGAGCAGTTCTTC